Listed below are T cell receptor beta chains from one sample, sequenced in a study of regulatory T cells in long-lasting Graves disease. Via MiXCR, TCRdb re-called the multiplex PCR reads, giving one row per CDR3 protein. The sample has just over 600,000 distinct CDR3 sequences, approximately 15% seen once. The sample was also reused in another study, on T cells in Graves' hyperthyroidism and ophthalmopathy.

Sample: peripheral blood mononuclear cells (PBMCs), taken at new diagnosis, from a patient treated with antithyroid drugs. These receptors came from a woman between 25 and 40 years old with Graves disease. CDR3s leave out the opening cysteine and the closing phenylalanine or tryptophan. Each record gives: D gene, V gene, J gene, CDR3 protein. D genes are given only for firm matches.

d_call: .; v_call: TRBV5-1; j_call: TRBJ2-2; cdr3_aa: ASSSRGSGELF
d_call: .; v_call: TRBV12-3/TRBV12-4; j_call: TRBJ1-5; cdr3_aa: ASSTGRGGDNQPQH
d_call: .; v_call: TRBV19; j_call: TRBJ1-5; cdr3_aa: ASSRTAEQVHQPQH
d_call: TRBD1; v_call: TRBV5-1; j_call: TRBJ2-7; cdr3_aa: ASSLGDRIAEQY
d_call: TRBD1; v_call: TRBV5-1; j_call: TRBJ2-3; cdr3_aa: ASRSSSDRGYDTQY
d_call: .; v_call: TRBV6-1; j_call: TRBJ2-1; cdr3_aa: ASSNVYNEQF
d_call: .; v_call: TRBV5-1; j_call: TRBJ2-7; cdr3_aa: ASSLGGFNEQY
d_call: .; v_call: TRBV4-2; j_call: TRBJ2-2; cdr3_aa: ASSQDSPSRGPGELF
d_call: .; v_call: TRBV30; j_call: TRBJ2-5; cdr3_aa: AWSVIETQY
d_call: .; v_call: TRBV9; j_call: TRBJ2-4; cdr3_aa: ASSVEGRIQY
d_call: TRBD1; v_call: TRBV12-3/TRBV12-4; j_call: TRBJ1-1; cdr3_aa: ASSYTSDTGQAEAF
d_call: TRBD1; v_call: TRBV30; j_call: TRBJ1-5; cdr3_aa: AWSVPSGTGANQPQH
d_call: .; v_call: TRBV20-1; j_call: TRBJ1-2; cdr3_aa: SARRLAGGANGNT
d_call: .; v_call: TRBV19; j_call: TRBJ2-1; cdr3_aa: ASSPPFGRSSYNEQF
d_call: TRBD1; v_call: TRBV28; j_call: TRBJ2-7; cdr3_aa: ASSHGTGAYEQY
d_call: .; v_call: TRBV4-1; j_call: TRBJ2-5; cdr3_aa: ASSHLGGPGQETQY
d_call: .; v_call: TRBV30; j_call: TRBJ2-5; cdr3_aa: AWGSLRDPKEETQY
d_call: .; v_call: TRBV20-1; j_call: TRBJ1-5; cdr3_aa: SALVDQLGHQPQH
d_call: TRBD2; v_call: TRBV5-1; j_call: TRBJ2-1; cdr3_aa: ASSRPRLAEFNNEQF
d_call: .; v_call: TRBV2; j_call: TRBJ2-2; cdr3_aa: ASIRYGTGPNGELF
d_call: .; v_call: TRBV6-1; j_call: TRBJ1-1; cdr3_aa: ASKNGWGVAF
d_call: .; v_call: TRBV27; j_call: TRBJ1-1; cdr3_aa: ASSAKGRMNTEAF
d_call: .; v_call: TRBV11-1; j_call: TRBJ2-3; cdr3_aa: ASSPGTSSTDTQY
d_call: .; v_call: TRBV5-6; j_call: TRBJ1-1; cdr3_aa: ASSYFYRDTEAF
d_call: .; v_call: TRBV12-3/TRBV12-4; j_call: TRBJ1-1; cdr3_aa: ASSFTKNTEAF
d_call: .; v_call: TRBV10-3; j_call: TRBJ2-1; cdr3_aa: AISEEQGNEQF
d_call: .; v_call: TRBV7-3; j_call: TRBJ1-1; cdr3_aa: ASSNGRASAF
d_call: .; v_call: TRBV19; j_call: TRBJ1-6; cdr3_aa: ASNKSPGTNSPLH
d_call: TRBD1; v_call: TRBV7-9; j_call: TRBJ1-5; cdr3_aa: ASSLGAKTGGRGNQPQH
d_call: .; v_call: TRBV5-6; j_call: TRBJ1-3; cdr3_aa: ASSFSSAGNTIY